This T cell receptor beta chain was recovered during a study of T cell repertoires in cytomegalovirus infection. Study at large: As its CMV epitopes, the study selected recently identified HLA-C-restricted and well-studied HLA-B-restricted targets. The public TCR beta signatures pointed to both CMV infection and matching HLA type.

Study-wide results and caveats: CMV-specific TCR beta clonotypes restricted by HLA-C were the ones dominating the ex vivo response. CMV carriers with the relevant HLA were identified by cumulative public TCR beta family frequency.

In regard to this clonotype: Its antigen remains unidentified.

Via MiXCR, TCRdb re-called the reads, giving one row per CDR3 protein. The sample shows about 120,000 distinct CDR3 sequences, around 30% of them seen only once. The germline gives CDR1 SGHTA, CDR2 FQGNSA. The CDR3 runs 14 residues. Trimming took 0 bases from V and 8 from J; bases not matched to a gene: 3. This clonotype was obtained from a human donor in good health (CMV status not recorded). Some clones in this sample may be carry-over from other donors' samples. This chain connects TRBV7-2 to TRBJ2-1; 8 bases match TRBD2. Material: CD8+ T cells from cultured PBMCs, obtained from culture after CMV antigen stimulation. The CDR3: CASSLALAGYEQFF. DNA of the CDR3: TGTGCCAGCAGCTTAGCTCTAGCGGGCTATGAGCAGTTCTTC.